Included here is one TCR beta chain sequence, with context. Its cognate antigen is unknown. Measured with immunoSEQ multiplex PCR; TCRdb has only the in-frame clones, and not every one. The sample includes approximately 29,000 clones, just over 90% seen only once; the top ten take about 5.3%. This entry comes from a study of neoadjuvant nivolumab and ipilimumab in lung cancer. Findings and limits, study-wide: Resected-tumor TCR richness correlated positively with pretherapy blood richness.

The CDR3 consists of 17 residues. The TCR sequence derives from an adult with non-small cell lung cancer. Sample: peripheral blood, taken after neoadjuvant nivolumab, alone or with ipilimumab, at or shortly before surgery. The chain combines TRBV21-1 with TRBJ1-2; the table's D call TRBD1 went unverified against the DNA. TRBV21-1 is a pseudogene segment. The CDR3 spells CASSILEQGAACSGYTF. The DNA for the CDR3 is TGTGCCAGCAGCATTCTCGAACAGGGGGCTGCGTGTTCTGGCTACACCTTC.